The sequence of this T cell receptor beta chain was determined in a study of T-cell memory formation after mild COVID-19. One entry per CDR3 protein, called by TCRdb with MiXCR from the 5' RACE reads. The data contain roughly 300,000 distinct CDR3 sequences, roughly 8.2% of them singletons. Germline loops: CDR1 SQVTM, CDR2 ANQGSEA. The CDR3 is made up of 15 amino acids. Deletions cut 6 bases from V and 0 bases from J, with 12 bases between. The sample was PBMCs or a T cell subset sorted from them (not recorded which). This chain joins TRBV29-1 and TRBJ2-6, with D perhaps TRBD1 (6 bases). This TCR derives from a young man who had mild COVID-19 (a few samples of this study predate the infection). Cell type and time point are not known. In nucleotides, the CDR3 is TGCAGCGTGGGGTACAGGGCCTCTGGGGCCAACGTCCTGACTTTC. Protein: CSVGYRASGANVLTF.